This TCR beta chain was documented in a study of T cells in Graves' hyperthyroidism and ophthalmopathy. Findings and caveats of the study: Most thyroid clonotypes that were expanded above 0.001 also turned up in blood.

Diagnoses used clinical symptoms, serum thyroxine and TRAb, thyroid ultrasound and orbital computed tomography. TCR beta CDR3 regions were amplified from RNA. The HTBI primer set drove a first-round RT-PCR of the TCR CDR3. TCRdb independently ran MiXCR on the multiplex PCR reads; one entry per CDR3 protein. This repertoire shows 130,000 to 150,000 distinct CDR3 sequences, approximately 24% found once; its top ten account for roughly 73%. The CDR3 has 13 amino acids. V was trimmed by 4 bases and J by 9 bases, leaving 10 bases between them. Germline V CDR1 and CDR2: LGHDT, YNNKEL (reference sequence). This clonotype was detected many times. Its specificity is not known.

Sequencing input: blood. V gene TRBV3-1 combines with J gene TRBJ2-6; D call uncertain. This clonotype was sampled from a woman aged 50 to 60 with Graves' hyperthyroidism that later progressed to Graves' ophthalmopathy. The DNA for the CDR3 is TGTGCCAGCAGCCCCTGGGCGGACAACGTCCTGACTTTC. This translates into CASSPWADNVLTF.